This TCR beta chain stems from a study of blood T cells in healthy people across ages. A second about 7 to 11 cycle PCR used barcoded and J-beta primers. Every cDNA molecule carried a tag from a template-switch adaptor bearing 12 random nucleotides. MiXCR was run by TCRdb on the 5' RACE reads, yielding one entry per CDR3 protein. Here the sample spans some 760,000 distinct CDR3 sequences, around 25% being singletons. Study-wide results and caveats: Older individuals had lower TCR beta diversity per million T cells (the decline was roughly linear).

This clonotype was detected only a few times. As yet, its antigen is unknown. This CDR3 has 12 amino acids. Germline CDR1 reads MDHEN; CDR2 reads SYDVKM. The data were also submitted as part of a second study, on T cells of mothers and their children. That investigation notes: At a rate of approximately 1.4 ug per 15 ul, cDNA synthesis received all of the extracted RNA.

V and J are TRBV28 and TRBJ2-5; D remains ambiguous. The J call may not be correct, given that the DNA end is closer to TRBJ2-7. The receptor was isolated from a boy between 10 and 17 years old in good health. Sequences were obtained from blood. The CDR3 sequence is CASSLSHYEQYF. The CDR3 bases are TGTGCCAGCAGTTTATCGCATTACGAGCAGTACTTC.